This entry lists 13 T cell receptor beta chains sequenced from one sample in a study of response to subunit inactivated influenza vaccine. TCRdb processed the RT-PCR reads anew with MiXCR; each CDR3 protein has one entry. In the table there are hundreds of thousands of distinct CDR3 sequences, about an eighth of which are singletons. The specimen comprised PBMCs from blood, sampled 35 to 45 days after vaccination. The receptors shown here come from a man aged 45-65 years who received an inactivated influenza vaccine.

This clonotype was counted only a few times. The chain is built from TRBV6-1 and TRBJ1-2, with 8 bases fitting TRBD1. The CDR3 runs 15 residues. The trim removed 7 bases at V and 6 bases at J, leaving 13 bases unmatched. CDR1 is MNHNS and CDR2 is SASEGT in the germline V gene. CDR3 region: CASTTNWDRPHGYTF. The CDR3 nucleotides are TGTGCCAGCACCACGAATTGGGACAGGCCTCATGGCTACACCTTC.

A few counts support this clonotype. The V and J genes are TRBV10-3 and TRBJ2-3, with D hard to call. The CDR3 runs 12 residues. Germline CDR1 is ENHRY and CDR2 is SYGVKD. V was trimmed by 3 bases and J by 4 bases, leaving 5 bases between them. CDR3 sequence reads: CAISDFPDTQYF. In DNA form, the CDR3 reads TGTGCCATCAGTGATTTCCCAGATACGCAGTATTTT.

This chain joins TRBV27 and TRBJ2-1; no clear D gene. The CDR3 length is 13 residues. Germline V gives CDR1 MNHEY, CDR2 SMNVEV (reference sequence). Trimming took off 3 bases at V and 5 bases at J, with 8 bases between the two ends. The CDR3 spells CASSLGYNNEQFF. Here the CDR3 DNA reads TGTGCCAGCAGTTTGGGCTACAACAATGAGCAGTTCTTC.

This clonotype occurred a few times. V gene TRBV19 combines with J gene TRBJ2-7; D ambiguous. The CDR3 is 14 amino acids. Deletions cut 2 bases from V and 2 bases from J, with 10 bases between. The V gene's germline CDR1 is LNHDA and CDR2 SQIVND (reference sequence). This CDR3 reads CASSISDGPYEQYF. As DNA, the CDR3 is TGTGCCAGTAGTATATCCGACGGTCCCTACGAGCAGTACTTC.

This clonotype was counted at least ten times. The chain recombines TRBV15 with TRBJ1-1; possible D gene TRBD1, 6 bases. This CDR3 has 14 residues. V lost 7 bases, J lost 4 bases, and 16 bases lay in between. Germline V gene sequence: CDR1 LNHNV, CDR2 YYDKDF (reference sequence). The CDR3 spells CATKKQGGGTEAFF. The CDR3 DNA follows: TGTGCCACCAAAAAACAGGGTGGGGGCACTGAAGCTTTCTTT.

This clonotype has a count of ten or more. The rearrangement links TRBV20-1 to TRBJ2-3; 9 bases agree with TRBD2. Germline V gene data show CDR1 as DFQATT and CDR2 as SNEGSKA (reference sequence). V lost 1 base and J lost 2; bases outside the gene matches: 4. The CDR3 spans 15 residues. CDR3 nucleotides: TGCAGTGCTAGAGTCCTAGCGGGGACCACAGATACGCAGTATTTT. Translated, it gives CSARVLAGTTDTQYF.

This clonotype was detected many times. The chain couples TRBV12-3 or TRBV12-4 to TRBJ1-1, with D uncertain. Trimming left V 4 bases short and J 4 bases short, with 4 bases between. The CDR3 contains 11 residues. In DNA form, the CDR3 reads TGTGCCAGCAGTTACTCCACTGAAGCTTTCTTT. Encoded protein: CASSYSTEAFF.

This clonotype occurred a few times. The chain uses TRBV29-1 and TRBJ2-2; 8 bases match TRBD1. The ends lost 5 bases at V and 1 base at J; junction bases unmatched: 6. CDR1 and CDR2 (germline): SQVTM, ANQGSEA. The CDR3 sequence is 15 residues long. Written as DNA, the CDR3 is TGCAGCGTTCGAGGACAGGGCCAGAACACCGGGGAGCTGTTTTTT. Protein product: CSVRGQGQNTGELFF.

This clonotype was seen many times. The rearrangement joins TRBV7-2 to TRBJ2-7; 7 bases map to TRBD1. This CDR3 comprises 14 residues. Germline V CDR1 and CDR2: SGHTA, FQGNSA. V trimming: 4 bases; J trimming: 3 bases; junction bases outside the gene matches: 6. The CDR3 bases are TGTGCCAGCAGCTACGGAACAGGGGTCTACGAGCAGTACTTC. Its translation: CASSYGTGVYEQYF. The full variable domain, completed using reference TRBV7-2 and TRBJ2-7, is GAGVSQSPSNKVTEKGKDVELRCDPISGHTALYWYRQSLGQGLEFLIYFQGNSAPDKSGLPSDRFSAERTGGSVSTLTIQRTQQEDSAVYLCASSYGTGVYEQYFGPGTRLTVT.

The V gene is TRBV5-1, the J gene TRBJ2-5; D is uncertain. CDR1 SGHRS and CDR2 YFSETQ come from the germline V gene. V was shortened by 2 bases and J by 2 bases, with 10 bases between the two germline ends. The CDR3 totals 14 residues. The CDR3 spells CASSFDSPQETQYF. The CDR3 DNA is TGCGCCAGCAGCTTTGACTCACCACAAGAGACCCAGTACTTC.

This clonotype has ten or more counts. The chain uses TRBV7-9 and TRBJ1-6; D might be TRBD1 (6 bases). Germline V CDR1 and CDR2: SEHNR, FQNEAQ (reference sequence). The V gene lost 0 bases and the J gene lost 9 bases, with 18 bases spanning the gap. The CDR3 sequence is 17 residues long. CDR3 sequence: CASSLARRPGEASPLHF. The CDR3 DNA reads TGTGCCAGCAGCTTAGCAAGACGGCCAGGGGAGGCTTCACCCCTCCACTTT.

This clonotype has just a few counts. The CDR3, as DNA: TGTGCCAGCAGCTCCCGGCCTCCAGCGGACACTGAAGCTTTCTTT. It translates to CASSSRPPADTEAFF. The chain carries TRBV7-2 and TRBJ1-1; D gene uncertain. Trimming stripped 4 bases from V and 3 bases from J, with 15 bases between. CDR1 is SGHTA, CDR2 FQGNSA, per germline. The CDR3 length is 15 residues. Combining the CDR3 with reference TRBV7-2 and TRBJ1-1 gives the whole variable domain GAGVSQSPSNKVTEKGKDVELRCDPISGHTALYWYRQSLGQGLEFLIYFQGNSAPDKSGLPSDRFSAERTGGSVSTLTIQRTQQEDSAVYLCASSSRPPADTEAFFGQGTRLTVV.

This clonotype was observed many times. The chain joins TRBV10-3 to TRBJ1-2; D perhaps matches TRBD1 (6 bases). Germline V gene sequence: CDR1 ENHRY, CDR2 SYGVKD. Trimming pared 6 bases from V and 2 bases from J, leaving 13 bases between. The CDR3 sequence is 14 residues long. The CDR3 DNA reads TGTGCCATCAGATCCTTGGGGGCGAACTATGGCTACACCTTC. Translated, it gives CAIRSLGANYGYTF.